Listed here are 21 T cell receptor beta chains from one sample, sequenced in a study of T cell responses to AZD1222 COVID-19 vaccine. Measured with immunoSEQ multiplex PCR; TCRdb has only the in-frame clones, and not every one. The sample has some 95,000 clones; 88% are singletons. The starting material was peripheral blood, obtained 28 days after the second AZD1222 dose. All receptors come from an adult who received the AZD1222 COVID-19 vaccine.

The V and J genes are TRBV19 and TRBJ2-7; D might be TRBD1 (5 bases). Trimming shortened V by 3 bases and J by 1 base, and 10 bases separated the two germline ends. The CDR3 covers 14 residues. CDR1 LNHDA and CDR2 SQIVND come from the germline V gene (reference sequence). The CDR3 sequence is CASSMQGLSYEQYF. The CDR3 DNA reads as TGTGCCAGTAGTATGCAGGGATTATCCTACGAGCAGTACTTC.

This CDR3 reads CASSQDRGIDTEAFF. Written as DNA, the CDR3 is TGTGCCAGCAGCCAAGATCGGGGAATCGACACTGAAGCTTTCTTT. The chain uses TRBV4-2 and TRBJ1-1; D unclear. Trimming cost V 0 bases and J 3 bases, with 11 bases left between them. The CDR3 extends over 15 amino acids. From germline, CDR1 is LGHNA and CDR2 YNFKEQ.

The chain uses TRBV10-2 and TRBJ1-6; D gene ambiguous. This CDR3 contains 14 residues. V was cut by 4 bases and J by 3 bases, with 7 bases left in between. CDR1 WSHSY and CDR2 SAAADI come from the germline V gene. The CDR3 region is CASSGLNYNSPLHF. CDR3 coding DNA: TGCGCCAGCAGTGGCCTGAACTATAATTCACCCCTCCACTTT.

A word on this clone: An end of the junction does not agree with germline; a read error may underlie this. The J gene is TRBJ2-7, the V gene TRBV5-5; the D is unclear. Per germline, CDR1 SGHKS and CDR2 YYEKEE (reference sequence). This CDR3 comprises 10 residues. The CDR3 protein is CASSSDEQYF. CDR3 DNA: TGTGCCAGCAGCTCCGACGAGCAGTACTTC. Complete variable domain (other parts from reference TRBV5-5 and TRBJ2-7): DAGVTQSPTHLIKTRGQQVTLRCSPISGHKSVSWYQQVLGQGPQFIFQYYEKEERGRGNFPDRFSARQFPNYSSELNVNALLLGDSALYLCASSSDEQYFGPGTRLTVT.

The chain combines TRBV11-3 with TRBJ2-1; no definite D call. CDR3 length equals 16 residues. The germline V and J ends were trimmed by 5 bases and 6 bases, with 20 bases remaining between them. Germline lookup yields CDR1 SGHNT and CDR2 YENEEA. This CDR3 is CASSNFPRVGSNEQFF. As DNA, the CDR3 is TGTGCCAGCAGCAATTTCCCCCGGGTGGGAAGCAATGAGCAGTTCTTC.

This chain joins TRBV29-1 and TRBJ1-1; perhaps TRBD1 as D (6 bases). V was clipped by 7 bases and J by 3 bases, with 12 bases between them. CDR1 is SQVTM and CDR2 is ANQGSEA in the germline V gene. The CDR3 spans 12 residues. The CDR3 loop reads CSGHRVDTEAFF. Written as DNA, the CDR3 is TGCAGCGGCCACAGGGTGGACACTGAAGCTTTCTTT.

The V call is TRBV18, the J call TRBJ2-3; the D is unclear. From germline, CDR1 is KGHSH and CDR2 LQKENI. This CDR3 is built from 14 residues. The V end was cut by 5 bases, the J end by 2 bases, with 11 bases between. The chain's CDR3 is CASSTQADTDTQYF. DNA for the CDR3: TGTGCCAGCTCAACCCAGGCGGACACAGATACGCAGTATTTT.

The rearrangement uses TRBV7-2 and TRBJ1-3; no clear D. The CDR3 length is 13 residues. V was shortened by 5 bases and J by 0 bases, with 5 bases between the two germline ends. Germline CDR1 is SGHTA and CDR2 is FQGNSA. Here the CDR3 DNA reads TGTGCCAGCAGCACAACCTCTGGAAACACCATATATTTT. It specifies CASSTTSGNTIYF.

The V and J genes are TRBV19 and TRBJ1-1, with D perhaps matching TRBD1 (5 bases). Germline V gives CDR1 LNHDA, CDR2 SQIVND (reference sequence). This CDR3 region has 14 residues. With 4 bases removed from V and 5 bases from J, the gap between germline ends came to 14 bases. CDR3 amino acids: CASSKRGESTEAFF. The CDR3 DNA follows: TGTGCCAGTAGTAAACGGGGGGAGAGTACTGAAGCTTTCTTT.

This clone has just a few counts. The same CDR3 can be traced to other DNA sequences in this sample. This chain uses TRBV5-1 with TRBJ1-1; unclear D gene. The CDR3 has 14 amino acids. Germline-derived CDR1 and CDR2 are SGHRS and YFSETQ. Trimming removed 1 base from V and 1 base from J, with 8 bases in between. Written as DNA, the CDR3 is TGCGCCAGCAGCTTGTCAGGAGGGAACACTGAAGCTTTCTTT. This codes for CASSLSGGNTEAFF.

The chain is built from TRBV19 and TRBJ2-7; 7 nucleotides agree with TRBD2. Trimming cost V 5 bases and J 2 bases; bases outside gene matches: 9. From germline, CDR1 is LNHDA and CDR2 SQIVND (reference sequence). There are 15 residues in the CDR3. CDR3 sequence reads: CASSRDAGVAYEQYF. In DNA, the CDR3 is TGTGCCAGTAGTCGTGACGCGGGGGTTGCCTACGAGCAGTACTTC.

The chain uses TRBV5-4 and TRBJ2-7; 7 bases align to TRBD1. The V segment lost 1 base and the J segment 1 base; nucleotides outside the gene matches: 5. This CDR3 is built from 15 residues. Germline V gene sequence: CDR1 SGHNT, CDR2 YYREEE (reference sequence). DNA of the CDR3: TGTGCCAGCAGCTTGCAGGCAGGGGGTTCCTACGAGCAGTACTTC. Translated: CASSLQAGGSYEQYF.

This chain uses TRBV19 with TRBJ2-6; the match to TRBD2 covers 7 bases. The germline V gene has CDR1 LNHDA and CDR2 SQIVND (reference sequence). V lost 7 bases, J lost 3 bases, and 15 bases stayed unmatched. This CDR3 is 18 amino acids long. CDR3 in amino acids: CASIGVREDLDGANVLTF. The CDR3 DNA reads as TGTGCCAGTATCGGGGTCCGGGAGGACTTGGATGGGGCCAACGTCCTGACTTTC.

This clone was picked up a small number of times. The rearrangement uses TRBV5-1 and TRBJ2-7; no clear D gene. Germline loops: CDR1 SGHRS, CDR2 YFSETQ. V was cut by 4 bases and J by 2 bases, with 16 bases left in between. The CDR3 spans 15 residues. The CDR3 nucleotides are TGCGCCAGCAGCCCGGCCGACGGTAACCCCTACGAGCAGTACTTC. Protein sequence: CASSPADGNPYEQYF.

The rearrangement joins TRBV5-6 to TRBJ1-2, with 8 bases that match TRBD1. The CDR3 has 15 residues. V lost 5 bases and J lost 4; bases outside the gene matches: 10. Looked up from germline, CDR1 is SGHDT and CDR2 is YYEEEE. The CDR3 region is CASSRGTGTFYGYTF. The CDR3 DNA reads TGTGCCAGCAGTCGTGGGACAGGTACTTTCTATGGCTACACCTTC.

The chain recombines TRBV5-6 with TRBJ2-5, with a possible D match to TRBD1 (6 bases). Germline loops: CDR1 SGHDT, CDR2 YYEEEE. V lost 0 bases, J lost 1 base, and 7 bases lay in between. The length of the CDR3 is 14 residues. CDR3 protein: CASSLDRVQETQYF. Here the CDR3 DNA reads TGTGCCAGCAGCTTGGACAGGGTCCAAGAGACCCAGTACTTC.

J is TRBJ2-1 and V is TRBV27; D possibly corresponds to TRBD1 (6 bases). The germline CDR1 and CDR2 sequences are MNHEY and SMNVEV (reference sequence). The CDR3 is 12 amino acids. The V gene lost 8 bases and the J gene lost 6 bases, with 11 bases spanning the gap. CDR3 in DNA: TGTGCCAGCGAAGGGGGAGCCAATGAGCAGTTCTTC. Translating gives CASEGGANEQFF.

The rearrangement joins TRBV5-1 to TRBJ2-5, with TRBD2 identical over 12 bases. This CDR3 region has 15 residues. V dropped 4 bases and J dropped 5; count of bases not matched to a gene: 6. CDR1 is SGHRS and CDR2 is YFSETQ in the germline V gene. This chain's CDR3 is CASSLAGGPGETQYF. The CDR3 DNA follows: TGCGCCAGCAGCCTAGCGGGAGGGCCCGGGGAGACCCAGTACTTC.

The CDR3 sequence: CASSLQSGIGADTQYF. The CDR3 region has the DNA TGTGCCAGCAGCTTACAGTCCGGGATTGGCGCAGATACGCAGTATTTT. J is TRBJ2-3 and V is TRBV7-3, with D perhaps matching TRBD2 (5 bases). CDR3 length: 16 amino acids. The V end was cut by 2 bases, the J end by 4 bases, with 16 bases between. Germline V lookup: CDR1 SGHTA, CDR2 FQGTGA.

V is TRBV28 and J is TRBJ2-2, with TRBD1 as a possible D gene (5 bases). Per germline, CDR1 MDHEN and CDR2 SYDVKM. The CDR3 extends over 15 amino acids. V lost 2 bases to trimming and J lost 4 bases, with 11 bases between them. This CDR3 is CASSLMGRGTGELFF. The CDR3 coding sequence is TGTGCCAGCAGTTTAATGGGAAGGGGCACCGGGGAGCTGTTTTTT.

The genes are TRBV12-3 or TRBV12-4 and TRBJ1-1; tentative D call: TRBD1 (5 bases). This CDR3 has 13 amino acids. The V end lost 10 bases, the J end lost 2 bases, and 14 bases lay between the germline ends. The CDR3 DNA reads as TGTGCCACTTCGACAGAGCATAACACTGAAGCTTTCTTT. Protein product: CATSTEHNTEAFF.